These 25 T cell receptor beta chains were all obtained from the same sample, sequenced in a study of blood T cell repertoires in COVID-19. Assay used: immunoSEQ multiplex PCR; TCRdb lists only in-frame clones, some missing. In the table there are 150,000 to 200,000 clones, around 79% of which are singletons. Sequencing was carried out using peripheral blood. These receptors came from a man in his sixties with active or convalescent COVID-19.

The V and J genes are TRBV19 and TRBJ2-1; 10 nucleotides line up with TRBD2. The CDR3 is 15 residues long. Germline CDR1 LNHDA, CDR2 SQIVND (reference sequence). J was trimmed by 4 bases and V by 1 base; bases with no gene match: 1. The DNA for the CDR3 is TGTGCCAGTAGTATAGGTAGCGGGAGGTACAATGAGCAGTTCTTC. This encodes CASSIGSGRYNEQFF.

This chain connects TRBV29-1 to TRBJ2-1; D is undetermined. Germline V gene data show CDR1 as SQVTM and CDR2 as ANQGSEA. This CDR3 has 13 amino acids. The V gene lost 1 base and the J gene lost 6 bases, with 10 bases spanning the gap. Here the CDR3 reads CSVEGRHPNEQFF. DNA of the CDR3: TGCAGCGTTGAAGGTCGACACCCCAATGAGCAGTTCTTC.

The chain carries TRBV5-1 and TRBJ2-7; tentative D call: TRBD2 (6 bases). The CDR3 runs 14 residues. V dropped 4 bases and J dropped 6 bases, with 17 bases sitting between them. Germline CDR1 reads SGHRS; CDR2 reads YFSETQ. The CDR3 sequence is CASSLRDPRGEQYF. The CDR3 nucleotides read TGCGCCAGCAGCCTCCGGGACCCGCGGGGCGAGCAGTACTTC. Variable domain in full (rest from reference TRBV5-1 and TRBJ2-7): KAGVTQTPRYLIKTRGQQVTLSCSPISGHRSVSWYQQTPGQGLQFLFEYFSETQRNKGNFPGRFSGRQFSNSRSEMNVSTLELGDSALYLCASSLRDPRGEQYFGPGTRLTVT.

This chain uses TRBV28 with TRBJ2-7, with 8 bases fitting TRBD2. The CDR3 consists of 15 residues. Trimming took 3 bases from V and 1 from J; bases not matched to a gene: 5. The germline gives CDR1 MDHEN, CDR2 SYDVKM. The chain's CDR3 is CASSLLAGPSYEQYF. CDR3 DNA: TGTGCCAGCAGTTTGCTAGCGGGCCCTTCCTACGAGCAGTACTTC.

CDR3 nucleotides: TGTGCCAGCAGTGGCACCGGGACAGAGAATTCACCCCTCCACTTT. Protein sequence: CASSGTGTENSPLHF. The chain recombines TRBV27 with TRBJ1-6; 7 bases line up with TRBD1. Germline V CDR1 and CDR2: MNHEY, SMNVEV (reference sequence). The CDR3 runs 15 residues. The V and J ends lost 5 bases and 7 bases, in that order; junction bases with no gene match: 8.

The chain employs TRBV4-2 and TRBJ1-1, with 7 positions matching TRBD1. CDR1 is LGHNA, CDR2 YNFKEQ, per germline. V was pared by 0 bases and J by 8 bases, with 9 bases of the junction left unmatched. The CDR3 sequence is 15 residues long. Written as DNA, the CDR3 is TGTGCCAGCAGCCAAGAGGCCACAGGGGCGAGGGAAGCTTTCTTT. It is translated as CASSQEATGAREAFF.

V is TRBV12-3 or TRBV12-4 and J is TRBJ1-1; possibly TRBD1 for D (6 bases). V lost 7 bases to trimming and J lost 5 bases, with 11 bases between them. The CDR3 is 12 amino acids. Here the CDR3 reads CASTLRGTEAFF. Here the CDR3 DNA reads TGTGCCAGCACCCTCAGGGGAACTGAAGCTTTCTTT.

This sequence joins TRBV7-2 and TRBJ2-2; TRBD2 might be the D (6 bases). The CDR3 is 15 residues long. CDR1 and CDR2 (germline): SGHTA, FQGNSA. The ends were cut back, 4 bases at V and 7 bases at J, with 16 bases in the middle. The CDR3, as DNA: TGTGCCAGCAGCTCCGGGGTAGCGGCGGTCGGGGAGCTGTTTTTT. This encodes CASSSGVAAVGELFF.

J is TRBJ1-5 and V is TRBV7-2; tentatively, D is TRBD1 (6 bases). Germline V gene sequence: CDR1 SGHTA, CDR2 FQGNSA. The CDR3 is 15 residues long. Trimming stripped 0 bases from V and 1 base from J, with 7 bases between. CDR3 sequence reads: CASSLAQGSNQPQHF. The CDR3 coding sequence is TGTGCCAGCAGCTTAGCCCAGGGGAGCAATCAGCCCCAGCATTTT.

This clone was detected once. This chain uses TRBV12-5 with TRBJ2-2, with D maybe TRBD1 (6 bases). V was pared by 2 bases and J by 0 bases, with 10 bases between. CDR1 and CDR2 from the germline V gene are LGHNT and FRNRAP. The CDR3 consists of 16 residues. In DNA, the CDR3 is TGTGCTAGTGGTTTGATTACAGGGACGAACACCGGGGAGCTGTTTTTT. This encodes CASGLITGTNTGELFF.

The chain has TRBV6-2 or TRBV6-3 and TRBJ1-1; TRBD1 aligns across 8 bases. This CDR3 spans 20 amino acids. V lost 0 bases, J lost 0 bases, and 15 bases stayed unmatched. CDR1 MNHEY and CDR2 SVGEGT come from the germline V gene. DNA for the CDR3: TGTGCCAGCAGTTACTCACCGTCGGGTGGACAGGGTTTCATGAACACTGAAGCTTTCTTT. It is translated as CASSYSPSGGQGFMNTEAFF.

The CDR3 protein is CASSRGQPATNEKLFF. CDR3 sequence (DNA): TGCGCCAGCAGCCGGGGACAGCCTGCAACTAATGAAAAACTGTTTTTT. The J gene is TRBJ1-4, the V gene TRBV5-1, with 7 bases lining up with TRBD1. The CDR3 consists of 16 residues. Germline-derived CDR1 and CDR2 are SGHRS and YFSETQ. J gave up 0 bases and V 4 bases, and 6 bases lay outside the gene matches.

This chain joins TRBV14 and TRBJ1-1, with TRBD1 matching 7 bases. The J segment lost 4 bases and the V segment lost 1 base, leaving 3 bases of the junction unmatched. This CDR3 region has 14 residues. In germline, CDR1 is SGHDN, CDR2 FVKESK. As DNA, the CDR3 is TGTGCCAGCAGCCAAGCCAGGGGGGTCACTGAAGCTTTCTTT. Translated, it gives CASSQARGVTEAFF. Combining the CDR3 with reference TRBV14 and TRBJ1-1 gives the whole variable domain EAGVTQFPSHSVIEKGQTVTLRCDPISGHDNLYWYRRVMGKEIKFLLHFVKESKQDESGMPNNRFLAERTGGTYSTLKVQPAELEDSGVYFCASSQARGVTEAFFGQGTRLTVV.

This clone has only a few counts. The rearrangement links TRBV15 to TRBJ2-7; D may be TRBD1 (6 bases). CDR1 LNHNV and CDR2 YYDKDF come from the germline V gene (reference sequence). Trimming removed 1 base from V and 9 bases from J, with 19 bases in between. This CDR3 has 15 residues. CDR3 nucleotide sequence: TGTGCCACCAGCAGAGTGTTCGGACAGACTACGGGGCAGTACTTC. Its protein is CATSRVFGQTTGQYF. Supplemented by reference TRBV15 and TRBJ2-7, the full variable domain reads DAMVIQNPRYQVTQFGKPVTLSCSQTLNHNVMYWYQQKSSQAPKLLFHYYDKDFNNEADTPDNFQSRRPNTSFCFLDIRSPGLGDTAMYLCATSRVFGQTTGQYFGPGTRLTVT.

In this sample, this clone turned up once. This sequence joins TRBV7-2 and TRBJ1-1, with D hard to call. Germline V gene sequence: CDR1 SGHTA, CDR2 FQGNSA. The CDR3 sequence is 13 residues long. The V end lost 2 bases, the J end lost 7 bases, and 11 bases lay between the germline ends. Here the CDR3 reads CASSLMTRGEAFF. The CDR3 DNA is TGTGCCAGCAGCTTAATGACCCGAGGTGAAGCTTTCTTT. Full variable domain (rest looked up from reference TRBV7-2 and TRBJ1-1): GAGVSQSPSNKVTEKGKDVELRCDPISGHTALYWYRQSLGQGLEFLIYFQGNSAPDKSGLPSDRFSAERTGGSVSTLTIQRTQQEDSAVYLCASSLMTRGEAFFGQGTRLTVV.

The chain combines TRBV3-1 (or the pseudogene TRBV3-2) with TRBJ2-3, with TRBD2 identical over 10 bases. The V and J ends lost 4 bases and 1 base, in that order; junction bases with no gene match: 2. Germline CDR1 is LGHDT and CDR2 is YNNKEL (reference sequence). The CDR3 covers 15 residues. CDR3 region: CASSLGTSGTDTQYF. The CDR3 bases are TGTGCCAGCAGCCTCGGGACTAGCGGCACAGATACGCAGTATTTT.

CDR3 coding DNA: TGTGCCAGCAGCCGAGACGGAAGCGGGAGGGGCGAGCAGTACTTC. This gives the protein CASSRDGSGRGEQYF. The chain carries TRBV7-6 and TRBJ2-7; TRBD2 matches 10 bases. V was clipped by 5 bases and J by 6 bases; unmatched bases: 10. The CDR3 covers 15 residues. Germline lookup yields CDR1 SGHVS and CDR2 FNYEAQ.

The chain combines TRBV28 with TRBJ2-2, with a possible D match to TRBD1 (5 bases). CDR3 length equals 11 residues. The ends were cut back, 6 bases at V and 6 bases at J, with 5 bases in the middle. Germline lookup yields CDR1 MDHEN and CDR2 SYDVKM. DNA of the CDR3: TGTGCCAGCAGCAGGGCCGGGGAGCTGTTTTTT. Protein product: CASSRAGELFF.

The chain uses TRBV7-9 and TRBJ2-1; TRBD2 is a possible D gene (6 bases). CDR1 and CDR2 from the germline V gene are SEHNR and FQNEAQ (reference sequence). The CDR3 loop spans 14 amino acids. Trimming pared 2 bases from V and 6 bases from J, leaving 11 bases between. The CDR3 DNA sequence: TGTGCCAGCAGCTTACCGGGGGAGTCCAATGAGCAGTTCTTC. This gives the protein CASSLPGESNEQFF.

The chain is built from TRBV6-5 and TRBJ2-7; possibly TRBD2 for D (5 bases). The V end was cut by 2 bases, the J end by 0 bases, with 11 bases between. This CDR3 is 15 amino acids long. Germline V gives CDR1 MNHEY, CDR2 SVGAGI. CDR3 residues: CASSYRRANSYEQYF. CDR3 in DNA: TGTGCCAGCAGTTACCGGCGGGCGAACTCCTACGAGCAGTACTTC.

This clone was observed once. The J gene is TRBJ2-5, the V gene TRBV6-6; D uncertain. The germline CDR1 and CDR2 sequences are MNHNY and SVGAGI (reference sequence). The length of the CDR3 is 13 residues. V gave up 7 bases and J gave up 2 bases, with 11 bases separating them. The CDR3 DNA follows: TGTGCCAGCAACTCCCCCCCTCAAGAGACCCAGTACTTC. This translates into CASNSPPQETQYF.

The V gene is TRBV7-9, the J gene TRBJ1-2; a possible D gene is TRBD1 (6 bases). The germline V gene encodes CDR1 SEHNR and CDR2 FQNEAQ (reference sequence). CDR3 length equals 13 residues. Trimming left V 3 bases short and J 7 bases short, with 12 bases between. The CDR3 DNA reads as TGTGCCAGCAGCTTTAACCAGGGGACTGGCTACACCTTC. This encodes CASSFNQGTGYTF.

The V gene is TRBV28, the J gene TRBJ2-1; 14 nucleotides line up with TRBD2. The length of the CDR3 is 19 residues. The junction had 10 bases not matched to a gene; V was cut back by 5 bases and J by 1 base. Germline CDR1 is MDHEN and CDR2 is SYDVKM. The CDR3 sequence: CASSPGLAGGFVSYNEQFF. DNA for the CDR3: TGTGCCAGCAGTCCCGGACTAGCGGGAGGCTTCGTATCCTACAATGAGCAGTTCTTC.

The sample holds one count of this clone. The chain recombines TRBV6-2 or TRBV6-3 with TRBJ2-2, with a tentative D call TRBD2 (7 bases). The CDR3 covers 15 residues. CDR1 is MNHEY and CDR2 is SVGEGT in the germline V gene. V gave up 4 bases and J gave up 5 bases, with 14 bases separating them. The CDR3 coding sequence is TGTGCCAGCAGTTGGAGGGGGGGAAGAACCGGGGAGCTGTTTTTT. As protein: CASSWRGGRTGELFF.

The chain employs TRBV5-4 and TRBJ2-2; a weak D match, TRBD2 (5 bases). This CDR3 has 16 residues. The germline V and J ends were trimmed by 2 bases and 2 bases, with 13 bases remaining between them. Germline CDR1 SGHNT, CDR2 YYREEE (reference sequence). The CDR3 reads CASSLDHEGNTGELFF. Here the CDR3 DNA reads TGTGCCAGCAGCTTAGACCACGAGGGCAACACCGGGGAGCTGTTTTTT.